This entry describes one T cell receptor (beta chain). CDR3 size: 15 residues. Trimming at V came to 6 bases and at J to 3 bases, leaving 7 bases not matched to a gene. Germline CDR1 MNHEY, CDR2 SMNVEV (reference sequence). The data originate from a study of blood T cell repertoires in COVID-19. As processed by the authors: The assay estimated nucleated cells by amplifying reference gene primers. Method: immunoSEQ multiplex PCR; TCRdb's copy keeps in-frame clones and lacks some. D and trimming come from the DNA, and the V and J calls and clone size come from that table. The table shows about 140,000 clones, with 60% to 80% occurring only once. This study enrolled people aged roughly 18 to 89 from approximately 24 US geographic areas.

This sequence was found in a woman between 50 and 59 years old who had recovered from COVID-19. The sequenced sample was PBMCs or T cells enriched from blood (not recorded which). The chain links TRBV27 to TRBJ2-2; 7 nucleotides match TRBD2. CDR3 bases: TGTGCCAGCAGGGACTCTAGCGGCTACACCGGGGAGCTGTTTTTT. As protein: CASRDSSGYTGELFF.